This T cell receptor beta chain originates from a study of T-cell reconstitution after alpha-beta-depleted transplantation in children. In its sample, this clonotype was seen many times. A library of TCRbeta sequences, prepared with unique molecular identifiers, was generated. TCRdb re-called the PCR reads with MiXCR, one entry per CDR3 protein. The sample includes more than 85,000 distinct CDR3 sequences, roughly 7.1% seen only once; the top ten take about 17%. Trimming took 0 bases from V and 5 from J, leaving 10 bases between them. Per germline, CDR1 MDHEN and CDR2 SYDVKM. CDR3 length: 15 amino acids.

The J gene is TRBJ2-2, the V gene TRBV28; D may match TRBD1 or TRBD2 (7 bases each). The specimen comprised PBMCs, sampled before TCRalphabeta/CD19-depleted stem cell transplant. The source of this sequence is a boy younger than 10 with acute lymphoblastic leukemia, due to receive a stem cell transplant. The CDR3 reads CASSLWQGGTGELFF. CDR3 DNA: TGTGCCAGCAGTTTATGGCAGGGGGGGACCGGGGAGCTGTTTTTT.